The 8 T cell receptor beta chains presented below share a single source sample, sequenced in a study of blood T cell repertoires in COVID-19. Clones were sequenced by immunoSEQ multiplex PCR, and TCRdb holds only the in-frame ones, with some missing. The sample yields some 45,000 clones, 80% to 90% seen once. The sequenced sample was peripheral blood. The source is a man in his fifties or sixties with active COVID-19.

This chain links TRBV28 with TRBJ2-7; weak D call: TRBD1 (6 bases). V gave up 5 bases and J gave up 1 base, with 18 bases separating them. The germline CDR1 and CDR2 sequences are MDHEN and SYDVKM. This CDR3 has 16 residues. The CDR3 DNA follows: TGTGCCAGCAGTACACCCACCGGGACACCTTCCTACGAGCAGTACTTC. Its translation: CASSTPTGTPSYEQYF.

The chain is built from TRBV29-1 and TRBJ2-7; TRBD2 agrees at 11 bases. V trimming: 7 bases; J trimming: 1 base; junction bases outside the gene matches: 9. Germline CDR1 and CDR2: SQVTM and ANQGSEA. This CDR3 contains 15 residues. The CDR3 bases are TGCAGCGCCTACACCGGGACTAGCGGATCCTACGAGCAGTACTTC. Translation gives CSAYTGTSGSYEQYF.

The rearrangement uses TRBV2 and TRBJ1-6; 9 bases are a match to TRBD1. V gave up 7 bases and J gave up 9 bases; unmatched junction bases: 10. This CDR3 is built from 15 residues. Germline V gene lookup returns CDR1 SNHLY and CDR2 FYNNEI. CDR3 sequence reads: CASTERQGDVSPLHF. The CDR3 DNA reads as TGTGCCAGCACCGAACGACAGGGGGATGTTTCACCCCTCCACTTT.

The J gene is TRBJ1-4, the V gene TRBV6-5; D remains unclear. The V and J ends lost 7 bases and 13 bases respectively, with 19 bases between them. The CDR3 has 13 residues. Germline CDR1 and CDR2: MNHEY and SVGAGI. CDR3 sequence reads: CASNTADGSGLFF. The CDR3 DNA is TGTGCCAGCAACACTGCTGACGGGAGCGGACTGTTTTTT.

V gene TRBV2 combines with J gene TRBJ2-1; no clear D. CDR3 size: 11 residues. V dropped 6 bases and J dropped 4 bases, with 4 bases sitting between them. Per germline, CDR1 SNHLY and CDR2 FYNNEI. Written as DNA, the CDR3 is TGTGCCAGCAGGGAGTACAATGAGCAGTTCTTC. It yields the protein CASREYNEQFF.

This rearrangement joins TRBV28 to TRBJ2-3, with D possibly TRBD2 on 6 matching bases. Per the germline V gene, CDR1 is MDHEN and CDR2 is SYDVKM. Trimming left V 2 bases short and J 5 bases short, with 14 bases between. The CDR3 sequence is 15 residues long. The CDR3 nucleotides are TGTGCCAGCAGTTTAAGTTTGACTAGTGAAGATACGCAGTATTTT. It encodes CASSLSLTSEDTQYF.

The CDR3 loop is CASSLDSEAFF. The CDR3 bases are TGTGCCAGCAGCTTGGATAGTGAAGCTTTCTTT. The chain couples TRBV5-4 to TRBJ1-1; D gene uncertain. This CDR3 region has 11 residues. From germline, CDR1 is SGHNT and CDR2 YYREEE (reference sequence). Trimming pared 0 bases from V and 7 bases from J, leaving 4 bases between.

The chain carries TRBV21-1 and TRBJ1-2; the table gives TRBD1 as D, unverified against the DNA. TRBV21-1 is designated a pseudogene. The CDR3 spans 14 residues. The CDR3 loop is CASSKVSGAGGYTF. CDR3 in DNA: TGTGCCAGCAGCAAAGTGTCAGGGGCTGGCGGCTACACCTTC.